Presented here are 3 T cell receptor beta chains from one specimen sequenced in a study of blood T cell repertoires in COVID-19. Data came from immunoSEQ multiplex PCR; TCRdb stores just in-frame clones and leaves some out. The table includes about 36,000 clones, approximately 86% detected once. The sequenced sample consisted of peripheral blood. These receptors were taken from a human donor in a cohort sampled during active COVID-19.

The J gene is TRBJ2-3, the V gene TRBV15; D perhaps matches TRBD1 (6 bases). There are 16 residues in the CDR3. Trimming removed 0 bases from V and 3 bases from J, with 13 bases in between. From germline, CDR1 is LNHNV and CDR2 YYDKDF (reference sequence). The CDR3 reads CATSRDGWTETDTQYF. As DNA, the CDR3 is TGTGCCACCAGCAGAGATGGATGGACAGAGACAGATACGCAGTATTTT.

The CDR3 sequence: CASSVTGLADYEQYF. DNA for the CDR3: TGTGCCAGCAGCGTAACCGGACTAGCGGACTACGAGCAGTACTTC. V usage is TRBV9 and J usage is TRBJ2-7, with TRBD2 matching over 10 bases. Germline V CDR1 and CDR2: SGDLS, YYNGEE. V lost 1 base to trimming and J lost 3 bases; unmatched junction nucleotides: 4. The CDR3 totals 15 residues.

The rearrangement links TRBV18 to TRBJ1-5; 9 nucleotides match TRBD1. CDR3 length: 13 residues. Germline V gene sequence: CDR1 KGHSH, CDR2 LQKENI. After removal of 6 bases from V and 7 bases from J, the junction contained 4 bases not matched to a gene. The CDR3 DNA reads as TGTGCCAGCTCCGGGACAGGGAACCAGCCCCAGCATTTT. Encoded protein: CASSGTGNQPQHF.